This record concerns one T cell receptor (beta chain) sequence. Germline-derived CDR1 and CDR2 are DFQATT and SNEGSKA (reference sequence). This CDR3 is built from 16 residues. Trimming pared 1 base from V and 1 base from J, leaving 16 bases between. TCRdb re-called the RT-PCR reads through MiXCR, storing one row per CDR3 protein. Here the sample spans 90,000 to 130,000 distinct CDR3 sequences, 35% being singletons. The data stem from a study of patients and donors after allogeneic stem cell transplantation. Sequencing was done on a sample of blood, either unsorted or a sorted T cell fraction (not recorded which). The receptor was isolated from a human donor who was either an allogeneic HSCT recipient or a stem cell or donor lymphocyte infusion donor (not recorded which). It is not recorded whose cells these are; they may come from a transplant donor. The chain carries TRBV20-1 and TRBJ1-1, with D possibly matching TRBD1 (5 bases). The CDR3 DNA reads as TGCAGTGCTAGAGGGCCAAGGGGCCGGGGGAACACTGAAGCTTTCTTT. It codes for CSARGPRGRGNTEAFF.